Each of the 4 T cell receptor beta chains below was sequenced from the same sample in a study of tumor and adjacent non-tumor tissue in lung cancer. No cell sorting was done before RNA was extracted from the tissue. Three rounds of nested PCR, following a modified ARM-PCR protocol, produced the TCRbeta library. TCRdb called the multiplex PCR reads again in MiXCR, with one record for every CDR3 protein. The data contain roughly 140,000 distinct CDR3 sequences, approximately 66% of them singletons. Sequencing input: lung tumor tissue. The source of these receptors is a man between 60 and 70 years old with small cell lung cancer.

In this sample, this clonotype turned up many times. The chain is built from TRBV6-5 and TRBJ2-7; TRBD2 agrees at 8 bases. The germline V gene has CDR1 MNHEY and CDR2 SVGAGI. The CDR3 runs 14 residues. J lost 3 bases, V lost 2 bases, and 3 bases had no gene match. DNA of the CDR3: TGTGCCAGCAGTTACGGGAGCGGGAGCTACGAGCAGTACTTC. Translation: CASSYGSGSYEQYF.

As regards this clonotype: One end of the junction is discordant with germline, which a read error may explain. This chain connects TRBV12-3 or TRBV12-4 to TRBJ2-3; D is uncertain. CDR3 length: 12 amino acids. The CDR3 region is CTSSWSTDTQYF. CDR3 nucleotides: TGTACCAGCAGTTGGAGCACAGATACGCAGTATTTT.

Remarks on this clonotype: One junction end does not reproduce the germline sequence, and a read error may be involved. The V call is TRBV29-1, the J call TRBJ2-1; perhaps TRBD2 as D (5 bases). In germline, CDR1 is SQVTM, CDR2 ANQGSEA. The CDR3 loop spans 10 amino acids. The CDR3 nucleotides read TGCAGCGCCGCGTTGGGAGACCAGTTCTTT. Its protein is CSAALGDQFF.

The genes are TRBV7-8 and TRBJ2-1; 10 bases align to TRBD2. The CDR3 spans 15 residues. Looked up from germline, CDR1 is SGHVS and CDR2 is FQNEAQ. The junction had 9 bases not matched to a gene; V was cut back by 4 bases and J by 9 bases. CDR3 coding DNA: TGTGCCAGCAGCTGGAGCGGGAGGGTTTCAGGTGAGCAGTTCTTC. As protein: CASSWSGRVSGEQFF.